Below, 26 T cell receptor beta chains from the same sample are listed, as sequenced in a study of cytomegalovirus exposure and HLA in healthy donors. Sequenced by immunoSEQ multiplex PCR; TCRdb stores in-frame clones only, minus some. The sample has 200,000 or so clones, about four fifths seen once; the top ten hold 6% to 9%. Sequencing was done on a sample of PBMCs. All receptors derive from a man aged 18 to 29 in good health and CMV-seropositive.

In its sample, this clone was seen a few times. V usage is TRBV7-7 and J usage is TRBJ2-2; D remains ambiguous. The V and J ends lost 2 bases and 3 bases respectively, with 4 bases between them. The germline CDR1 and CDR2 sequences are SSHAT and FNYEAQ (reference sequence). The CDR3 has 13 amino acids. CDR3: CASSLQYTGELFF. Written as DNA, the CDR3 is TGTGCCAGCAGCTTACAATACACCGGGGAGCTGTTTTTT.

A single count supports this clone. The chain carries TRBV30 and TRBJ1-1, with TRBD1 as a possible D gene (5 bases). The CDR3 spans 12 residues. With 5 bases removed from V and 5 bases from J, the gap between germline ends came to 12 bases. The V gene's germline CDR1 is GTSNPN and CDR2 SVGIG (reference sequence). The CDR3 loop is CAWAPGGTEAFF. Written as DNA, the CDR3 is TGTGCCTGGGCACCCGGGGGAACTGAAGCTTTCTTT.

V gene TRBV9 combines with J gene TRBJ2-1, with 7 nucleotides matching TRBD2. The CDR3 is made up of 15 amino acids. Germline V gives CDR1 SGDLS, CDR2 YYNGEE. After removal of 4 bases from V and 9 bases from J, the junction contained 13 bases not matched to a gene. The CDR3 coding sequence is TGTGCCAGCAGCCGACGGGGGGAGGGAGTCACTGAGCAGTTCTTC. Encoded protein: CASSRRGEGVTEQFF.

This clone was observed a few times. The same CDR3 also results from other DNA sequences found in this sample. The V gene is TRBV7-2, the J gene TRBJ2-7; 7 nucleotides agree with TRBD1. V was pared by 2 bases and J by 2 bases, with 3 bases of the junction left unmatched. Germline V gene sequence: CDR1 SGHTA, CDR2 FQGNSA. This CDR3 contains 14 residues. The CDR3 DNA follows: TGTGCCAGCAGCTTACGGGACAGAACCTACGAGCAGTACTTC. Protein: CASSLRDRTYEQYF.

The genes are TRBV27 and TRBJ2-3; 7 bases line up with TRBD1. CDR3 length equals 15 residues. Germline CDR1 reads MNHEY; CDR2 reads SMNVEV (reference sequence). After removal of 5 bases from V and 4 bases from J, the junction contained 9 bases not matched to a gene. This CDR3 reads CASSIYRGLPDTQYF. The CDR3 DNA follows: TGTGCCAGCAGTATTTACAGGGGTTTACCAGATACGCAGTATTTT.

CDR3 protein: CASSPGTPDRTYEQYF. CDR3 coding DNA: TGTGCCAGCAGTCCAGGGACTCCGGATCGGACCTACGAGCAGTACTTC. The chain recombines TRBV28 with TRBJ2-7, with a weak D call TRBD2 (6 bases). The germline gives CDR1 MDHEN, CDR2 SYDVKM. CDR3 length: 16 residues. Trimming stripped 5 bases from V and 2 bases from J, with 19 bases between.

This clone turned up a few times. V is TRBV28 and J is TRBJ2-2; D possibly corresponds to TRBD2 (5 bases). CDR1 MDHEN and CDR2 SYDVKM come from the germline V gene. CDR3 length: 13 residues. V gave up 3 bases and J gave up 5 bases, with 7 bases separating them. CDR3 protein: CASSLTGTGELFF. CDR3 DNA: TGTGCCAGCAGTTTGACGGGGACCGGGGAGCTGTTTTTT.

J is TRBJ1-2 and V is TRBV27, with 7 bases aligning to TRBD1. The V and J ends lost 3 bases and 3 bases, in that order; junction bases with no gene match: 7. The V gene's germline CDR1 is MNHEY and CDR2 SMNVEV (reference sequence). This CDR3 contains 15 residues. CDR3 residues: CASSFKGARDYGYTF. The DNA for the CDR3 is TGTGCCAGCAGTTTTAAGGGGGCGCGTGACTATGGCTACACCTTC.

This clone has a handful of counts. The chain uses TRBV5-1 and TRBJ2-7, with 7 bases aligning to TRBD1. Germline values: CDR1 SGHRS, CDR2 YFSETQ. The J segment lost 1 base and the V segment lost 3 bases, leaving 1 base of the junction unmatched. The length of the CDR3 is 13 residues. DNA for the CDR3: TGCGCCAGCAGCTGGGACAGATCCTACGAGCAGTACTTC. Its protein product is CASSWDRSYEQYF.

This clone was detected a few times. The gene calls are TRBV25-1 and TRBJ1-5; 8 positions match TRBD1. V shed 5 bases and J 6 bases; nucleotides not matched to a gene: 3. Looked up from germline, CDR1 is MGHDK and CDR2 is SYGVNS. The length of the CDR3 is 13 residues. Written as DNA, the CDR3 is TGTGCCAGCAGTACAGGGGGAGGTCAGCCCCAGCATTTT. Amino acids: CASSTGGGQPQHF. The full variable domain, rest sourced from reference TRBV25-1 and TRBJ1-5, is EADIYQTPRYLVIGTGKKITLECSQTMGHDKMYWYQQDPGMELHLIHYSYGVNSTEKGDLSSESTVSRIRTEHFPLTLESARPSHTSQYLCASSTGGGQPQHFGDGTRLSIL.

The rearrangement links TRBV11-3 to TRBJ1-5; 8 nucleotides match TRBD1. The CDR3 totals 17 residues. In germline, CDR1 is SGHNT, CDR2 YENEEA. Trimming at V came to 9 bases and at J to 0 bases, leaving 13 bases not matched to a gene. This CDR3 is CASVGTGCYNSNQPQHF. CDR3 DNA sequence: TGTGCCAGTGTTGGGACAGGATGTTATAATAGCAATCAGCCCCAGCATTTT.

The CDR3 sequence: CASTGTSGYEQFF. The CDR3, as DNA: TGTGCCAGCACCGGGACTAGCGGGTATGAGCAGTTCTTC. The V call is TRBV6-6, the J call TRBJ2-1; 12 bases fit TRBD2. CDR3 length equals 13 residues. V lost 7 bases, J lost 8 bases, and 3 bases stayed unmatched. CDR1 and CDR2 from the germline V gene are MNHNY and SVGAGI (reference sequence).

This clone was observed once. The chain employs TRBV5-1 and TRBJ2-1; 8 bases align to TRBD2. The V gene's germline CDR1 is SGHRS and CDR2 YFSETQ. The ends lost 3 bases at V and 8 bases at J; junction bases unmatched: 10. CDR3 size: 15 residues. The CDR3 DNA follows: TGCGCCAGCAGCTACGCCGGGACTAGGTTGCATGAGCAGTTCTTC. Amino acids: CASSYAGTRLHEQFF.

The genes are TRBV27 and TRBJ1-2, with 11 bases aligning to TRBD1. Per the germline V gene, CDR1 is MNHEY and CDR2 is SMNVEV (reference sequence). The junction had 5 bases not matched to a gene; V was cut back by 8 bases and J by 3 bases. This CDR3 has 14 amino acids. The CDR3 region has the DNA TGTGCCAGCGCCCGGACAGGGGGCTACTATGGCTACACCTTC. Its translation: CASARTGGYYGYTF.

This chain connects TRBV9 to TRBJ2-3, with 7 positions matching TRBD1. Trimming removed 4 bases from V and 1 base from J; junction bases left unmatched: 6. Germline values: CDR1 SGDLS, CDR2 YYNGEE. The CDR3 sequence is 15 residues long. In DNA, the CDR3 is TGTGCCAGCAGCACACCGACAGGGCGCACAGATACGCAGTATTTT. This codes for CASSTPTGRTDTQYF. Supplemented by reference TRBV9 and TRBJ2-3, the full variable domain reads DSGVTQTPKHLITATGQRVTLRCSPRSGDLSVYWYQQSLDQGLQFLIQYYNGEERAKGNILERFSAQQFPDLHSELNLSSLELGDSALYFCASSTPTGRTDTQYFGPGTRLTVL.

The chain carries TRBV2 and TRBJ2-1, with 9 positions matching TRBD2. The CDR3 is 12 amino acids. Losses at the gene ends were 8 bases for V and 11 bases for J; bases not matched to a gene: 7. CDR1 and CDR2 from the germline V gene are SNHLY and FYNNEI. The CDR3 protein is CASRETSGQQFF. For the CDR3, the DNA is TGTGCCAGCCGAGAGACTAGCGGACAGCAGTTCTTC. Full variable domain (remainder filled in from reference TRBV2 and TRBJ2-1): EPEVTQTPSHQVTQMGQEVILRCVPISNHLYFYWYRQILGQKVEFLVSFYNNEISEKSEIFDDQFSVERPDGSNFTLKIRSTKLEDSAMYFCASRETSGQQFFGPGTRLTVL.

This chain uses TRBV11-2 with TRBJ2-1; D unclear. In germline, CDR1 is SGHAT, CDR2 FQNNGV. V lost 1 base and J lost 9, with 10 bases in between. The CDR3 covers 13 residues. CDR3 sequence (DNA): TGTGCCAGCAGCTTAGGTAGCTCTGGTGAGCAGTTCTTC. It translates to CASSLGSSGEQFF.

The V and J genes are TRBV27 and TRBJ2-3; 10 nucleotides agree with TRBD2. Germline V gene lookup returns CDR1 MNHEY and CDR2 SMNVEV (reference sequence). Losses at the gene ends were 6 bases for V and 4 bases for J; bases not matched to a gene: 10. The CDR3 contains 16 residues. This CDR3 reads CASSIGTSVYPDTQYF. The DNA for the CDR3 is TGTGCCAGCAGCATCGGGACTAGCGTATACCCAGATACGCAGTATTTT.

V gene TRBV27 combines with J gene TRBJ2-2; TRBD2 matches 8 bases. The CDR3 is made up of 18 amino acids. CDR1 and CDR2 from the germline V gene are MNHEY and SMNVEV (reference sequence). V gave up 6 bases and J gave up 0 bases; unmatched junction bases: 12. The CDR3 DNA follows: TGTGCCAGCAGAAAAGGGGCGGGAGGCCGCGCGAACACCGGGGAGCTGTTTTTT. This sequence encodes CASRKGAGGRANTGELFF.

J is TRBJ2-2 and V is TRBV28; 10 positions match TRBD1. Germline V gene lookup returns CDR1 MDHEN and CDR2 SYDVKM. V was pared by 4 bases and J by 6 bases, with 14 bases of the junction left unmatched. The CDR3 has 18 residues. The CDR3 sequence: CASSSGDRGFQGSGELFF. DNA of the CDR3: TGTGCCAGCAGTTCTGGGGACAGGGGCTTCCAGGGGTCCGGGGAGCTGTTTTTT.

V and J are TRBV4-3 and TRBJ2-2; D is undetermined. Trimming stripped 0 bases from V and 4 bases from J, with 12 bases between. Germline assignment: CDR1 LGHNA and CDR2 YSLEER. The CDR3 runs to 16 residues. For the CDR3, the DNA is TGCGCCAGCAGCCAAGATGACTCGCAGACCACCGGGGAGCTGTTTTTT. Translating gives CASSQDDSQTTGELFF.

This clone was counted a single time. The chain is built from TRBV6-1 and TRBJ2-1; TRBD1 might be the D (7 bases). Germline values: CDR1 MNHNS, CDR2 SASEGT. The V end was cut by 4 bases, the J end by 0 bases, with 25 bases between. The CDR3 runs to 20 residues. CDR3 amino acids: CASSGRQGFASASSYNEQFF. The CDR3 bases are TGTGCCAGCAGTGGAAGACAGGGATTCGCTAGCGCGAGCTCCTACAATGAGCAGTTCTTC.

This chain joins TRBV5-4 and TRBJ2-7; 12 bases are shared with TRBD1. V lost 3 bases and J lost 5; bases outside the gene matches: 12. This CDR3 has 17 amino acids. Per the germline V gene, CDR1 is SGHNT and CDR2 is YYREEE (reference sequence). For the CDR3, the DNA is TGTGCCAGCAGCTCCGGGACAGGGGGCGCGGGTCCCAACGAGCAGTACTTC. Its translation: CASSSGTGGAGPNEQYF.

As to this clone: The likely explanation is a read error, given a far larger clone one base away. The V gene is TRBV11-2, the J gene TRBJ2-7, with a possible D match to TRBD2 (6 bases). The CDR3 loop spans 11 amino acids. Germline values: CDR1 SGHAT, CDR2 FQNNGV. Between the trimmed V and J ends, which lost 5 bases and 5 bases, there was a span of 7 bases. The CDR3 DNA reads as TGTGCCAGCAGCCCGGGGGACGAGCAGTACTTC. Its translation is CASSPGDEQYF.

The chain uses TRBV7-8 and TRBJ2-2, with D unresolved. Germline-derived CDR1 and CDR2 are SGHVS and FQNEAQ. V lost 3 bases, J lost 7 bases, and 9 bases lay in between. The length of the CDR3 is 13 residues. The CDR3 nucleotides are TGTGCCAGCAGCTTCAAACCGGGCGGGGAGCTGTTTTTT. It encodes CASSFKPGGELFF.

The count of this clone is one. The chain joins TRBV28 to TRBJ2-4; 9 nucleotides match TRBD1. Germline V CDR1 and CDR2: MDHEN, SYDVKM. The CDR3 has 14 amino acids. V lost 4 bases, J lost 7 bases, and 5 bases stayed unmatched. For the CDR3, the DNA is TGTGCCAGCAGTTCCGGACAGGGGAGGAACATTCAGTACTTC. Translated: CASSSGQGRNIQYF.